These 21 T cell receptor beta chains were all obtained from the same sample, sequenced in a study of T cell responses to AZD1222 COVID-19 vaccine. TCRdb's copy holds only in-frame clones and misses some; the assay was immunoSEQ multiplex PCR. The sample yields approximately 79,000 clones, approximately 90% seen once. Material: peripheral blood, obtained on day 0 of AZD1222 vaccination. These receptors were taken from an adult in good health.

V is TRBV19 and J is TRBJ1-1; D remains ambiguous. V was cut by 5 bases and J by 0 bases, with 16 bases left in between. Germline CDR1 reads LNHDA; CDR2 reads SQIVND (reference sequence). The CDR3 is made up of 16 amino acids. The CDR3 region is CASSPEEGFMNTEAFF. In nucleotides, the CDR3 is TGTGCCAGTAGTCCCGAGGAGGGATTCATGAACACTGAAGCTTTCTTT. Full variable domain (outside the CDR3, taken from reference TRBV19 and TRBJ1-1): DGGITQSPKYLFRKEGQNVTLSCEQNLNHDAMYWYRQDPGQGLRLIYYSQIVNDFQKGDIAEGYSVSREKKESFPLTVTSAQKNPTAFYLCASSPEEGFMNTEAFFGQGTRLTVV.

CDR3 DNA: TGTGCCAGCAGCCAAGCGGAGGGCCAGGTTATGAATGAGCAGTTCTTC. This translates into CASSQAEGQVMNEQFF. The chain uses TRBV4-2 and TRBJ2-1; perhaps TRBD2 as D (6 bases). The V gene lost 1 base and the J gene lost 7 bases, with 17 bases spanning the gap. The CDR3 has 16 residues. From germline, CDR1 is LGHNA and CDR2 YNFKEQ.

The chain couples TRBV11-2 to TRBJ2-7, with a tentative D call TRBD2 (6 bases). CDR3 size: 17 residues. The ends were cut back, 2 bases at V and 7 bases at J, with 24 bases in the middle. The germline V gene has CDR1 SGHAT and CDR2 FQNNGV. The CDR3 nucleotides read TGTGCCAGCAGCTTATCGACCGGTAGCGGCCAACGAGGAGAGCAGTACTTC. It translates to CASSLSTGSGQRGEQYF.

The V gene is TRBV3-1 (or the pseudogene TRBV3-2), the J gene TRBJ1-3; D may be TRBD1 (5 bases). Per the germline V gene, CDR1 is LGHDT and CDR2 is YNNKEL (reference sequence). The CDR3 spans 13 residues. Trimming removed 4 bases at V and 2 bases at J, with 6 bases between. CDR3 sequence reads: CASSPGPGNTIYF. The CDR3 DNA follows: TGTGCCAGCAGCCCGGGACCTGGAAACACCATATATTTT.

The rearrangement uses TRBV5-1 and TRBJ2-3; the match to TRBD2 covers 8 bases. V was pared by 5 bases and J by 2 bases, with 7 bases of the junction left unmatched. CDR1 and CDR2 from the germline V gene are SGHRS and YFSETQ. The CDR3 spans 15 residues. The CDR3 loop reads CASRPSGGHTDTQYF. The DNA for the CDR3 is TGCGCCAGCAGGCCGAGCGGGGGACACACAGATACGCAGTATTTT.

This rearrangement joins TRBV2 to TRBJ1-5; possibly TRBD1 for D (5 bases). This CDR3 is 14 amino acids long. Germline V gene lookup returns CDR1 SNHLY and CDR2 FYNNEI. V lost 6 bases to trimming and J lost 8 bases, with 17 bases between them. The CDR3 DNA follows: TGTGCCAGCAGCGGAAGGGACGGGAGGGAGCCCCAGCATTTT. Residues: CASSGRDGREPQHF.

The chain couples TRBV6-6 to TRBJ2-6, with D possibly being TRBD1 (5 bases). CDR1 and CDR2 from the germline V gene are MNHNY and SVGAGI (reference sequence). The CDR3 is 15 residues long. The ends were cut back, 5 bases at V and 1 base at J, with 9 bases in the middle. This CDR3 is CASSLRQSGANVLTF. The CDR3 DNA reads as TGTGCCAGCAGTCTTAGACAGTCTGGGGCCAACGTCCTGACTTTC.

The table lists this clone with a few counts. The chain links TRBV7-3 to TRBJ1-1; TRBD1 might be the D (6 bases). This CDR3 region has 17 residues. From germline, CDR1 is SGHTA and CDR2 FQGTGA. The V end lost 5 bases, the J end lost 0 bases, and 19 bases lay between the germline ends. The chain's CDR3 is CASSAGAPGAMNTEAFF. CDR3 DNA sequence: TGTGCCAGCAGCGCAGGGGCCCCCGGGGCCATGAACACTGAAGCTTTCTTT.

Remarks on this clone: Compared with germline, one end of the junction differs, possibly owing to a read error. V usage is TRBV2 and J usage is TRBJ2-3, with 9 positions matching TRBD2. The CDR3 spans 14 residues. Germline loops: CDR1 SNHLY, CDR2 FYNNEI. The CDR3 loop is CASTEGLAKDTQYF. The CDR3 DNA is TGTGCCAGCACTGAAGGACTAGCGAAAGATACGCAGTATTTT.

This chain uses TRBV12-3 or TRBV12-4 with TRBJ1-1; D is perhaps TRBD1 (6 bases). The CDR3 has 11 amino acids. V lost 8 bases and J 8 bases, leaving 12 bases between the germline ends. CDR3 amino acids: CASGGGREAFF. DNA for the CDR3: TGTGCCAGCGGGGGGGGCAGGGAAGCTTTCTTT.

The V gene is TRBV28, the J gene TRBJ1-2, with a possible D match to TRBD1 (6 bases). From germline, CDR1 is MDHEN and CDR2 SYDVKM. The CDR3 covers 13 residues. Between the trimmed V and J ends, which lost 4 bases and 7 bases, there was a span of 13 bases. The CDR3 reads CASSSGRGLGYTF. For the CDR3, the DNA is TGTGCCAGCAGTTCGGGACGGGGGCTTGGCTACACCTTC.

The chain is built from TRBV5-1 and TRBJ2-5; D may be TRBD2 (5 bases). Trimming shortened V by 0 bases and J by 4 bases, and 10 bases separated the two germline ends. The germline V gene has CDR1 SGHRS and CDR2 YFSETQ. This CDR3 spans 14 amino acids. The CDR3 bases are TGCGCCAGCAGCTTGGCGGGGATGGGAGAGACCCAGTACTTC. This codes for CASSLAGMGETQYF.

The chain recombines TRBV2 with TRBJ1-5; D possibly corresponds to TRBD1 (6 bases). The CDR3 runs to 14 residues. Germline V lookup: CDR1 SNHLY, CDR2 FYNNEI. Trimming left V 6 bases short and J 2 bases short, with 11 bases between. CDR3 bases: TGTGCCAGCAGGCGGACAGCGGGCAATCAGCCCCAGCATTTT. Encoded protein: CASRRTAGNQPQHF.

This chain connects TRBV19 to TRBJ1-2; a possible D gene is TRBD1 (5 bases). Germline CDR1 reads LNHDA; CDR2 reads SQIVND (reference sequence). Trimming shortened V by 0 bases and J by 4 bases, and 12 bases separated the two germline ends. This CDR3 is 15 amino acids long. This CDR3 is CASSIDSMGTYGYTF. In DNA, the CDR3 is TGTGCCAGTAGTATAGATAGCATGGGGACCTATGGCTACACCTTC.

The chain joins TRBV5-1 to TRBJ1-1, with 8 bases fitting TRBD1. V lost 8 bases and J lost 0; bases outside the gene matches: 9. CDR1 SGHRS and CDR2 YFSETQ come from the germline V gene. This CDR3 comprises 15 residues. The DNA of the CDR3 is TGCGCCAGTCACCAGGGGGCCCACCTGAACACTGAAGCTTTCTTT. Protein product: CASHQGAHLNTEAFF.

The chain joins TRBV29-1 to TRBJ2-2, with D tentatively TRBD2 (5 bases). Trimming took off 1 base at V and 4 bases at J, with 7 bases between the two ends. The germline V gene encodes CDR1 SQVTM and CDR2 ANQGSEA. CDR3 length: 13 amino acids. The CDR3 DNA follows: TGCAGCGTTGAAGGAGGGCTCACCGGGGAGCTGTTTTTT. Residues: CSVEGGLTGELFF.

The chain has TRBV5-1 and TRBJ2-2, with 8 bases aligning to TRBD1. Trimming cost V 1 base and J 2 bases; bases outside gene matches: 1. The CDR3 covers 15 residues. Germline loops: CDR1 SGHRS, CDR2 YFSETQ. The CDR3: CASSLTGGNTGELFF. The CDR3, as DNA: TGCGCCAGCAGCTTGACAGGGGGTAACACCGGGGAGCTGTTTTTT.

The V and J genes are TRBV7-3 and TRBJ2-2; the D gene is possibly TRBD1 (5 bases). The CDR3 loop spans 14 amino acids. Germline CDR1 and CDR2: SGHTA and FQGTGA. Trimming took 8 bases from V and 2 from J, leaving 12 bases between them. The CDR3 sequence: CASSWQGNTGELFF. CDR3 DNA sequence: TGTGCCAGCTCTTGGCAGGGTAACACCGGGGAGCTGTTTTTT.

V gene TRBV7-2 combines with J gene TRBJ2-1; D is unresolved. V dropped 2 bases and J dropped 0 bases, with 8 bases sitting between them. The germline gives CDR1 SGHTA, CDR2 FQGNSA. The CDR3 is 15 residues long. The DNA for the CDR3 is TGTGCCAGCAGCTTACTCTCGAGCTCCTACAATGAGCAGTTCTTC. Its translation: CASSLLSSSYNEQFF.

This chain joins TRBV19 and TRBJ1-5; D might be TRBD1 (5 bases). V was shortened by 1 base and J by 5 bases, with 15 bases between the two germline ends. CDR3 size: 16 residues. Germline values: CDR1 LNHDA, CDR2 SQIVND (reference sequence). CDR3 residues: CASSIGGLWGDQPQHF. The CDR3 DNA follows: TGTGCCAGTAGTATAGGTGGTTTATGGGGGGATCAGCCCCAGCATTTT.

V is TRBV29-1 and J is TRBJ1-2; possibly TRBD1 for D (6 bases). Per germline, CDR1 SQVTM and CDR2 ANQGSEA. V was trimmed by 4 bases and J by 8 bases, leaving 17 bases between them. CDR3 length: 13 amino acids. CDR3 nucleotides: TGCAGCGTTGCCGAGGGGGGGCGGACGGGCTACACCTTC. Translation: CSVAEGGRTGYTF.